This T cell receptor beta chain was observed in a study of blood T cell repertoires in COVID-19 (dated by TCRdb to about 2020). Context from the whole study: Samples from collaborators originated in the United States, Italy and Spain and spanned both the acute and convalescent phases of COVID-19. The material from the prospective study consisted of cDNA or gDNA derived from T cells, B-cell-depleted T cells, or PBMCs. The dataset comprised deeply sampled blood TCRbeta repertoires from subjects exposed to, actively infected with, or recovered from COVID-19. The repertoires were made available in a free public database intended to serve as a resource for research on the immune response to SARS-CoV-2. The samples were drawn from the first 160 participants of the ongoing ImmuneRACE study and from more than 1,000 subjects provided by 6 global collaborators. The sample metadata nearly always contained a de-identified subject ID, COVID-19 status, age in years and sex. Where available, HLA class I and class II types were taken from metadata supplied by the sample provider and were not determined by assay-based typing.

TCRbeta CDR3 regions were amplified from genomic DNA by means of the immunoSEQ Assay, a bias-controlled multiplex PCR. Concerning the study's data processing: Within the assay, amplification of reference gene primers was used to estimate how many nucleated cells each sample contained. Sequence reads were collapsed and filtered to measure the absolute abundance of every unique TCRbeta CDR3 rearrangement. Productive Simpson clonality was computed per sample as the square root of Simpson's diversity index over productive rearrangements. This is the immuneACCESS table as TCRdb keeps it, with only in-frame sequences that have V and J called. A part of the clones is gone; compared with another copy, unresolved V genes explain less than half, and the rest is unexplained. V and J calls and clone size are given by that table; D and trimming were obtained from the DNA. The sample includes roughly 410,000 clones, with 80% to 90% observed a single time. Of the sample, around 1.2% is held by the ten largest clones.

Study-wide findings and limitations: Clinical and demographic metadata were provided uncurated, with the amount varying by source and participant.

Each collaborating institution followed its own protocols to collect whole blood in K2EDTA tubes. For TCRbeta analysis, collaborators shipped samples as frozen whole blood, isolated PBMCs, or DNA extracted from either of those sample types. Of note for this clone: Which antigen it targets is not known. No base-level quality is on record; no much larger clone is a single base apart.

This clonotype was obtained from a man between 40 and 49 years old with acute or convalescent COVID-19. The sequenced sample was peripheral blood.

The DNA reads TGTGCCAGCAGCCACGGGAGTGAGACCCAGTACTTC. Its protein reads: CASSHGSETQYF. The chain is made from TRBV3-1 (or the pseudogene TRBV3-2) and TRBJ2-5; TRBD2 is possibly the D segment (6 matching bases). V sheds 3 bases and J sheds 5 bases, leaving 7 bases between their ends. The CDR3 contains 12 residues, cysteine and phenylalanine counted. Only the CDR3 part of the read is kept: 36 bases, read in frame from the first base. Looking up the germline V gene (reference sequence) yields CDR1 LGHDT and CDR2 YNNKEL.